This is a list of T cell receptor beta chains from one sample in a study of cytomegalovirus exposure and HLA in healthy donors. Only in-frame clones appear in the TCRdb table, and some are missing; sequencing was by immunoSEQ multiplex PCR. The data contain about 220,000 clones, about 91% of them seen just once; the ten biggest clones take up about 2.7%. The specimen sequenced was PBMCs. These receptor sequences come from a woman aged 18-35 years in good health and CMV-seronegative. The CDR3 runs from the conserved cysteine through the conserved F or W. The D gene is left open where the match is weak. Expanded clones are given a class, and other clones once, few, many or no size at all.

clone_size cdr3_length j_call v_call d_call cdr3_nt cdr3_aa
- 12 TRBJ1-1 TRBV10-2 - TGCGCCAGCATGGCGGTGTCCACTGAAGCTTTCTTT CASMAVSTEAFF
- 15 TRBJ2-7 TRBV4-2 TRBD2 TGTGCCAGCAGCCAAGTGGCTCTAGCGGGAGGCGAGCAGTACTTC CASSQVALAGGEQYF
- 19 TRBJ2-1 TRBV2 TRBD2 TGTGCCAGCAGTGCAAATCTTGACACACTAGCGGGAGTGCACAATGAGCAGTTCTTC CASSANLDTLAGVHNEQFF
- 13 TRBJ2-5 TRBV7-2 - TGTGCCAGCAGCCGGGACAAACAAGAGACCCAGTACTTC CASSRDKQETQYF
- 16 TRBJ2-1 TRBV5-1 TRBD2 TGCGCCAGCAGCTTGTTTGAGACTAGCGGGATCAATGAGCAGTTCTTC CASSLFETSGINEQFF
- 13 TRBJ1-4 TRBV29-1 - TGCAGCGCCCGGACAGCCCCTAATGAAAAACTGTTTTTT CSARTAPNEKLFF
- 21 TRBJ1-4 TRBV5-1 - TGCGCCAGCAGCTTGCGTTTCAGCCGTCGAAAAAACATCGCCCCGGGGGAAAAACTGTTTTTT CASSLRFSRRKNIAPGEKLFF
- 17 TRBJ2-7 TRBV2 TRBD1 TGTGCCAGCAGGGGCGCCCCGGGACAGGTCACCTCCTACGAGCAGTACTTC CASRGAPGQVTSYEQYF
- 17 TRBJ2-7 TRBV5-1 TRBD2 TGCGCCAGCAGCTTGGGACTAGCGGGAAAGAGCTCCTACGAGCAGTACTTC CASSLGLAGKSSYEQYF
- 14 TRBJ2-1 TRBV6-1 - TGTGCCAGCAGTGCTGCAGGGACCTACAATGAGCAGTTCTTC CASSAAGTYNEQFF
- 15 TRBJ2-1 TRBV29-1 TRBD2 TGCAGCGTTGTAAAATGGGCTAGCGGGACCGGTGAGCAGTTCTTC CSVVKWASGTGEQFF
- 15 TRBJ2-7 TRBV18 TRBD1 TGTGCCAGCTCGTCCGGGACAGGGTTACCCTACGAGCAGTACTTC CASSSGTGLPYEQYF
- 19 TRBJ1-2 TRBV18 - TGTGCCAGCTCACCACGGAAGTGGCAGGGTGCCCCATCTGACTATGGCTACACCTTC CASSPRKWQGAPSDYGYTF
few 15 TRBJ1-2 TRBV5-5 TRBD1 TGTGCCAGCAGCCTGGAGACAGGGTGGGCCTATGGCTACACCTTC CASSLETGWAYGYTF
- 17 TRBJ1-2 TRBV4-2 TRBD1 TGTGCCAGCAGCCAACCCGAATTGGACAGGGCCTACTATGGCTACACCTTC CASSQPELDRAYYGYTF
- 13 TRBJ1-1 TRBV29-1 - TGCAGCGTTAAGGGACTTATGAACACTGAAGCTTTCTTT CSVKGLMNTEAFF
- 14 TRBJ2-1 TRBV6-5 - TGTGCCAGCAAAACAGGGTATATAGGCAATGAGCAGTTCTTC CASKTGYIGNEQFF
- 14 TRBJ2-7 TRBV18 TRBD2 TGTGCCAGCTCAGATAGCGGGAGGATGTACGAGCAGTACTTC CASSDSGRMYEQYF
- 14 TRBJ1-5 TRBV10-3 - TGTGCCATCAGTGTTGGAGATAGCAATCAGCCCCAGCATTTT CAISVGDSNQPQHF
once 14 TRBJ1-2 TRBV19 - TGTGCCAGTAGTCTTCTGACAGGACTCTATGGCTACACCTTC CASSLLTGLYGYTF
- 13 TRBJ2-7 TRBV19 TRBD2 TGTGCCAGTAGTAGCCCCGGGGGGGCCGAGCAGTACTTC CASSSPGGAEQYF
- 13 TRBJ2-7 TRBV27 - TGTGCCAGCAGTTTTATTAGTTCGGGGGAGCAGTACTTC CASSFISSGEQYF
- 17 TRBJ1-1 TRBV9 - TGTGCCAGCAGCGTAGACCGGGACATATCGTGGAACACTGAAGCTTTCTTT CASSVDRDISWNTEAFF
- 16 TRBJ2-3 TRBV4-1 - TGCGCCAGCAGCCAAGATCGACCAGGGGGCACAGATACGCAGTATTTT CASSQDRPGGTDTQYF
- 14 TRBJ2-7 TRBV27 TRBD2 TGTGCCAGCAGTCAGCGGGGCTATACCTACGAGCAGTACTTC CASSQRGYTYEQYF
- 16 TRBJ2-4 TRBV6-6 - TGTGCCAGCAGTTACTCGAGGACAGCCGATAGGAACATTCAGTACTTC CASSYSRTADRNIQYF
- 14 TRBJ2-5 TRBV18 TRBD1 TGTGCCAGCTCACTAACGGGACAGCAAGAGACCCAGTACTTC CASSLTGQQETQYF
- 17 TRBJ2-6 TRBV7-8 TRBD1 TGTGCCAGCAGCTTAGACGGGACAGGGGGCTGGGCCAACGTCCTGACTTTC CASSLDGTGGWANVLTF
- 16 TRBJ2-7 TRBV15 TRBD1 TGTGCCACCAGCCCGACGTTGGGACAGGGAACCTACGAGCAGTACTTC CATSPTLGQGTYEQYF
- 20 TRBJ1-2 TRBV29-1 TRBD1 TGCAGCGTTGAAGATCTAGGAGGGCGGGACAGGGGGCCCAATAGGTATGGCTACACCTTC CSVEDLGGRDRGPNRYGYTF
- 13 TRBJ2-1 TRBV5-4 - TGTGCCAGCAGCTTGGCGGGGTGGGTTGAGCAGTTCTTC CASSLAGWVEQFF
- 13 TRBJ1-2 TRBV6-5 - TGTGCCAGCAGTTTCTCAGGGGCGGATGGCTACACCTTC CASSFSGADGYTF
- 15 TRBJ1-4 TRBV5-1 - TGCGCCAGCAGCTTGAGTGGACAACTAAGAGAAAAACTGTTTTTT CASSLSGQLREKLFF
few 15 TRBJ2-2 TRBV4-2 - TGTGCCAGCAGCCCGGCCCTAGTCGGTGGCGGGGAGCTGTTTTTT CASSPALVGGGELFF
- 16 TRBJ2-7 TRBV4-3 TRBD1 TGCGCCAGCAGCCAAGGGGTGCGGACAGGCCGCTACGAGCAGTACTTC CASSQGVRTGRYEQYF